The 28 T cell receptor beta chains given below trace back to one sample, sequenced in a study of CD8+CD57+ T cells in acquired aplastic anemia. Genomic DNA templated the TCR beta VDJ and CDR3 profiling. A single record per CDR3 protein comes from TCRdb applying MiXCR to the reads. The table records about 210,000 distinct CDR3 sequences, approximately 60% of them present only once. The sample comprised sorted CD4+, CD8+, or CD8+CD57+ T cells (not recorded which) from PBMCs. These receptor sequences come from a human donor in good health.

This clonotype was detected ten times or more. V gene TRBV13 combines with J gene TRBJ2-7; D might be TRBD2 (5 bases). V gave up 5 bases and J gave up 2 bases, with 19 bases separating them. The CDR3 sequence is 16 residues long. Germline-derived CDR1 and CDR2 are PRHDT and FYEKMQ (reference sequence). CDR3 bases: TGTGCCAGCAGCCTCATACCCGGGAAGAAACCCTACGAGCAGTACTTC. Translated, it gives CASSLIPGKKPYEQYF.

The rearrangement links TRBV25-1 to TRBJ1-2, with TRBD1 matching 10 bases. In germline, CDR1 is MGHDK, CDR2 SYGVNS. J gave up 2 bases and V 4 bases, and 4 bases lay outside the gene matches. This CDR3 spans 15 amino acids. The CDR3 loop reads CASSALTGGNYGYTF. In DNA, the CDR3 is TGTGCCAGCAGTGCCTTGACAGGGGGCAACTATGGCTACACCTTC.

This clonotype was recorded a few times. This chain links TRBV15 with TRBJ2-7; TRBD1 agrees at 7 bases. Trimming removed 3 bases from V and 2 bases from J; junction bases left unmatched: 4. CDR3 length: 14 amino acids. CDR1 is LNHNV, CDR2 YYDKDF, per germline (reference sequence). DNA of the CDR3: TGTGCCACCAGCAGTTGGGACAGCCCCTACGAGCAGTACTTC. It specifies CATSSWDSPYEQYF.

In this sample, this clonotype turned up many times. The chain carries TRBV20-1 and TRBJ1-4; D possibly corresponds to TRBD1 (6 bases). This CDR3 region has 14 residues. V was shortened by 6 bases and J by 3 bases, with 14 bases between the two germline ends. Germline CDR1 DFQATT, CDR2 SNEGSKA (reference sequence). The CDR3 DNA follows: TGCAGTGCAAGGGGGAGGACTCCTAATGAAAAACTGTTTTTT. It codes for CSARGRTPNEKLFF.

With regard to this clonotype: One junction end does not reproduce the germline sequence, and a read error may be involved. The CDR3 protein is CASSPTSGSTDTQYF. Here the CDR3 DNA reads TGTGCCAGCAGCCCGACTAGCGGGAGCACTGATACGCAGTATTTT. This chain links TRBV9 with TRBJ2-3, with 12 bases aligning to TRBD2. Germline V lookup: CDR1 SGDLS, CDR2 YYNGEE. The CDR3 runs 15 residues.

J is TRBJ2-2 and V is TRBV7-9, with D perhaps matching TRBD2 (6 bases). CDR1 and CDR2 (germline): SEHNR, FQNEAQ (reference sequence). V was trimmed by 1 base and J by 11 bases, leaving 20 bases between them. The CDR3 has 16 amino acids. The CDR3 here is CASSLGPGLSSYELFF. The CDR3 DNA is TGTGCCAGCAGCTTAGGGCCGGGACTGAGCTCCTACGAGCTGTTTTTT.

The J gene is TRBJ1-1, the V gene TRBV2; D is uncertain. V was cut by 3 bases and J by 5 bases, with 10 bases left in between. The CDR3 spans 13 residues. Germline assignment: CDR1 SNHLY and CDR2 FYNNEI. CDR3 nucleotides: TGTGCCAGCAGTGAGTTTGGATGGACTGAAGCTTTCTTT. Encoded protein: CASSEFGWTEAFF.

V and J are TRBV20-1 and TRBJ2-3; 8 nucleotides agree with TRBD1. Trimming took 6 bases from V and 2 from J; bases not matched to a gene: 10. Germline V CDR1 and CDR2: DFQATT, SNEGSKA (reference sequence). The CDR3 length is 15 residues. The CDR3 loop is CSAVKDRENTDTQYF. CDR3 bases: TGCAGTGCGGTAAAGGACAGGGAAAACACAGATACGCAGTATTTT.

The chain couples TRBV6-5 to TRBJ1-2, with TRBD1 identical over 10 bases. The V gene end was trimmed by 6 bases and the J gene end by 4 bases; junction bases not matched to a gene: 8. This CDR3 region has 15 residues. Germline CDR1 MNHEY, CDR2 SVGAGI. The CDR3, as DNA: TGTGCCAGCAGCCTAACGACAGGGGGCGGCTATGGCTACACCTTC. Protein product: CASSLTTGGGYGYTF.

V is TRBV19 and J is TRBJ2-3; no clear D gene. With 7 bases removed from V and 6 bases from J, the gap between germline ends came to 14 bases. The length of the CDR3 is 13 residues. Germline assignment: CDR1 LNHDA and CDR2 SQIVND (reference sequence). The CDR3 DNA is TGTGCCAGTACCCCCCCAACGAGGGATACGCAGTATTTT. It specifies CASTPPTRDTQYF.

The genes are TRBV7-9 and TRBJ2-7, with unresolved D. Germline V CDR1 and CDR2: SEHNR, FQNEAQ (reference sequence). The CDR3 contains 13 residues. Trimming cost V 5 bases and J 2 bases, with 10 bases left between them. The DNA of the CDR3 is TGTGCCAGCAGCCCCCCCGGAGCCTACGAGCAGTACTTC. Amino acid sequence: CASSPPGAYEQYF.

This clonotype came up a few times. This rearrangement joins TRBV20-1 to TRBJ2-7; 8 bases are a match to TRBD1. There are 13 residues in the CDR3. Germline V gene sequence: CDR1 DFQATT, CDR2 SNEGSKA (reference sequence). Trimming at V came to 5 bases and at J to 3 bases, leaving 6 bases not matched to a gene. CDR3 nucleotide sequence: TGCAGTGCTTCGACGGACAGGGACTACGAGCAGTACTTC. Translation: CSASTDRDYEQYF.

J is TRBJ2-3 and V is TRBV19; the D gene is possibly TRBD1 (6 bases). Germline CDR1 reads LNHDA; CDR2 reads SQIVND (reference sequence). V was cut by 0 bases and J by 0 bases, with 10 bases left in between. This CDR3 contains 16 residues. CDR3 amino acids: CASSIDRDKSTDTQYF. The CDR3 DNA reads TGTGCCAGTAGTATAGATCGGGACAAAAGCACAGATACGCAGTATTTT.

This clonotype was counted a single time. V is TRBV6-4 and J is TRBJ2-3; TRBD2 matches at 10 bases. CDR1 and CDR2 from the germline V gene are MRHNA and SNTAGT. This CDR3 contains 14 residues. V gave up 4 bases and J gave up 5 bases; unmatched junction bases: 3. The CDR3 loop reads CASSASGGGDTQYF. In nucleotides, the CDR3 is TGTGCCAGCAGTGCCAGCGGGGGGGGAGATACGCAGTATTTT.

This clonotype was observed a few times. CDR3 nucleotides: TGTGCCAGCAGCCCCGGGACCCAGAGATGGGAGACCCAGTACTTC. Translated: CASSPGTQRWETQYF. V and J are TRBV7-8 and TRBJ2-5; either TRBD1 or TRBD2 may fit D (5 bases each). Germline loops: CDR1 SGHVS, CDR2 FQNEAQ. The V and J ends lost 5 bases and 5 bases respectively, with 18 bases between them. The CDR3 spans 15 residues.

This clonotype was counted a single time. The V and J genes are TRBV6-5 and TRBJ2-7, with D tentatively TRBD2 (5 bases). CDR1 and CDR2 from the germline V gene are MNHEY and SVGAGI. The CDR3 loop spans 15 amino acids. V lost 5 bases and J lost 1, with 15 bases in between. The CDR3 loop reads CASSENLGLSYEQYF. CDR3 in DNA: TGTGCCAGCAGTGAGAATCTTGGACTGTCCTACGAGCAGTACTTC.

This chain joins TRBV10-1 and TRBJ2-7; 8 nucleotides line up with TRBD1. The CDR3 contains 15 residues. J lost 2 bases, V lost 4 bases, and 7 bases had no gene match. Germline V lookup: CDR1 WNHNN, CDR2 SYGVQD (reference sequence). The DNA for the CDR3 is TGCGCCAGCAGTGGAGGACAGGGCCCTACCTACGAGCAGTACTTC. This codes for CASSGGQGPTYEQYF.

The chain recombines TRBV20-1 with TRBJ2-1; maybe TRBD2 (7 bases). The CDR3 extends over 14 amino acids. Germline CDR1 is DFQATT and CDR2 is SNEGSKA (reference sequence). V lost 6 bases, J lost 0 bases, and 12 bases lay in between. The CDR3, as DNA: TGCAGTGCGGGGGGGCCATACTCCTACAATGAGCAGTTCTTC. Translating it yields CSAGGPYSYNEQFF.

J is TRBJ1-2 and V is TRBV7-8; D is uncertain. Germline assignment: CDR1 SGHVS and CDR2 FQNEAQ. The CDR3 covers 12 residues. Trimming took 5 bases from V and 3 from J, leaving 7 bases between them. The CDR3 DNA reads as TGTGCCAGCAGCAACCCCCACTATGGCTACACCTTC. Protein product: CASSNPHYGYTF.

This clonotype was observed once. This chain links TRBV12-3 or TRBV12-4 with TRBJ2-7; 7 bases agree with TRBD1. Unmatched junction bases numbered 10, after V lost 4 bases and J lost 4 bases. CDR3 size: 15 residues. CDR3 bases: TGTGCCAGCAGTTCGGGTGGACAGGTACAATACGAGCAGTACTTC. Residues: CASSSGGQVQYEQYF.

The chain has TRBV7-3 and TRBJ1-6; D unclear. This CDR3 is 17 amino acids long. Between the trimmed V and J ends, which lost 1 base and 0 bases, there was a span of 10 bases. Germline V gene sequence: CDR1 SGHTA, CDR2 FQGTGA. CDR3: CASSLIGLSSYNSPLHF. CDR3 sequence (DNA): TGTGCCAGCAGCTTAATCGGGTTGAGCTCCTATAATTCACCCCTCCACTTT.

In its sample, this clonotype was seen many times. In nucleotides, the CDR3 is TGCAGCGTTCGACTAGCGGGAGGCGCCTACGAGCAGTACTTC. This encodes CSVRLAGGAYEQYF. This chain links TRBV29-1 with TRBJ2-7; 13 bases map to TRBD2. The CDR3 is 14 amino acids. V was clipped by 5 bases and J by 2 bases; unmatched bases: 3. CDR1 and CDR2 from the germline V gene are SQVTM and ANQGSEA.

This clonotype has at least ten counts. The chain uses TRBV7-9 and TRBJ2-5; 14 nucleotides line up with TRBD2. V was pared by 5 bases and J by 5 bases, with 4 bases of the junction left unmatched. Germline-derived CDR1 and CDR2 are SEHNR and FQNEAQ (reference sequence). This CDR3 is built from 15 residues. The CDR3 spells CASSRLAGGQETQYF. CDR3 bases: TGTGCCAGCAGCCGACTAGCGGGGGGGCAGGAGACCCAGTACTTC.

At least ten counts were recorded for this clonotype. This rearrangement joins TRBV19 to TRBJ2-1; a weak D match, TRBD1 (6 bases). Trimming took off 3 bases at V and 0 bases at J, with 9 bases between the two ends. Germline V CDR1 and CDR2: LNHDA, SQIVND (reference sequence). CDR3 length: 15 amino acids. In DNA, the CDR3 is TGTGCCAGTAGTATCGGACAGAGCTCCTACAATGAGCAGTTCTTC. Translation gives CASSIGQSSYNEQFF.

This chain uses TRBV5-1 with TRBJ2-7; D is perhaps TRBD2 (5 bases). The length of the CDR3 is 13 residues. The ends were cut back, 4 bases at V and 3 bases at J, with 11 bases in the middle. Per germline, CDR1 SGHRS and CDR2 YFSETQ. Here the CDR3 reads CASSIGRDYEQYF. In DNA form, the CDR3 reads TGCGCCAGCAGCATAGGACGGGACTACGAGCAGTACTTC.

The V and J genes are TRBV12-5 and TRBJ1-1; D is unclear. The CDR3 is made up of 13 amino acids. Germline assignment: CDR1 LGHNT and CDR2 FRNRAP. V lost 2 bases and J lost 5, with 9 bases in between. The CDR3 region is CASGLTPQTEAFF. CDR3 nucleotides: TGTGCTAGTGGTTTGACTCCCCAAACTGAAGCTTTCTTT.

This clonotype came up many times. This chain uses TRBV5-8 with TRBJ2-7; either TRBD1 or TRBD2 may supply D (5 bases each). Trimming took off 2 bases at V and 2 bases at J, with 11 bases between the two ends. The CDR3 extends over 14 amino acids. CDR1 is SGHTS and CDR2 is YDEGEE in the germline V gene. The CDR3 protein is CASSFGTRPYEQYF. Here the CDR3 DNA reads TGTGCCAGCAGCTTCGGGACGAGACCCTACGAGCAGTACTTC.

J is TRBJ2-7 and V is TRBV7-9; possibly TRBD1 for D (6 bases). The V and J ends lost 1 base and 2 bases respectively, with 9 bases between them. The germline V gene encodes CDR1 SEHNR and CDR2 FQNEAQ (reference sequence). The CDR3 covers 14 residues. The DNA for the CDR3 is TGTGCCAGCAGCTTAGTTACAGGGCCCTACGAGCAGTACTTC. It is translated as CASSLVTGPYEQYF.